A single sample is the source of the 16 T cell receptor beta chains below, sequenced in a study of radiotherapy plus CTLA-4 blockade in lung cancer. Repertoires were generated with immunoSEQ multiplex PCR, while TCRdb's copy carries only in-frame clones and drops some. The sample holds 11,000 to 15,000 clones, 80% to 90% seen once. The input for sequencing was peripheral blood, taken from a patient treated with radiotherapy plus ipilimumab. The receptors originated from a human donor with non-small cell lung cancer that progressed on radiotherapy plus ipilimumab. Some clones in this sample may be carry-over from other donors' samples.

CDR3 sequence (DNA): TGTGCCAGCAGGCCAGGGTGGAACTATGGCTACACCTTC. Protein product: CASRPGWNYGYTF. The chain uses TRBV6-6 and TRBJ1-2; D may be TRBD1 (5 bases). The germline gives CDR1 MNHNY, CDR2 SVGAGI (reference sequence). The V gene lost 6 bases and the J gene lost 2 bases, with 10 bases spanning the gap. CDR3 length: 13 amino acids.

This rearrangement joins TRBV7-9 to TRBJ2-1; 16 nucleotides match TRBD2. The CDR3 consists of 17 residues. After removal of 4 bases from V and 5 bases from J, the junction contained 5 bases not matched to a gene. In germline, CDR1 is SEHNR, CDR2 FQNEAQ (reference sequence). The CDR3 nucleotides are TGTGCCAGCAGCTCCGGGACTAGCGGGAGGGCTCACAATGAGCAGTTCTTC. Translating gives CASSSGTSGRAHNEQFF. The whole variable domain, filled in from reference TRBV7-9 and TRBJ2-1, reads DTGVSQNPRHKITKRGQNVTFRCDPISEHNRLYWYRQTLGQGPEFLTYFQNEAQLEKSRLLSDRFSAERPKGSFSTLEIQRTEQGDSAMYLCASSSGTSGRAHNEQFFGPGTRLTVL.

The J gene is TRBJ2-2, the V gene TRBV7-2; 8 nucleotides line up with TRBD1. The germline V gene has CDR1 SGHTA and CDR2 FQGNSA. The V and J ends lost 4 bases and 4 bases, in that order; junction bases with no gene match: 8. The CDR3 is 16 residues long. Here the CDR3 reads CASSSSRGLSTGELFF. For the CDR3, the DNA is TGTGCCAGCAGCTCTAGCAGGGGGCTGAGCACCGGGGAGCTGTTTTTT.

The J gene is TRBJ2-5, the V gene TRBV7-9; 11 nucleotides line up with TRBD1. This CDR3 has 19 residues. Germline assignment: CDR1 SEHNR and CDR2 FQNEAQ (reference sequence). Trimming took 5 bases from V and 6 from J; bases not matched to a gene: 20. This chain's CDR3 is CASSQTGTGGPPLGKTQYF. DNA of the CDR3: TGTGCCAGCAGCCAAACCGGGACAGGGGGTCCACCTTTGGGGAAGACCCAGTACTTC.

The J gene is TRBJ2-1, the V gene TRBV5-5, with D possibly TRBD2 on 5 matching bases. Trimming shortened V by 1 base and J by 6 bases, and 8 bases separated the two germline ends. Germline CDR1 SGHKS, CDR2 YYEKEE (reference sequence). The CDR3 covers 13 residues. The CDR3 DNA is TGTGCCAGCAGCTTGAGGACTCTCAATGAGCAGTTCTTC. Translation: CASSLRTLNEQFF.

V gene TRBV29-1 combines with J gene TRBJ2-1; D perhaps matches TRBD2 (6 bases). Germline-derived CDR1 and CDR2 are SQVTM and ANQGSEA. Trimming shortened V by 4 bases and J by 15 bases, and 13 bases separated the two germline ends. This CDR3 contains 10 residues. The CDR3, as DNA: TGCAGCGTTGGACTAGGCAAAAGGTTCTTC. As protein: CSVGLGKRFF.

The chain uses TRBV5-5 and TRBJ2-7; 9 bases map to TRBD1. The V gene end was trimmed by 0 bases and the J gene end by 6 bases; junction bases not matched to a gene: 4. This CDR3 spans 14 amino acids. The germline CDR1 and CDR2 sequences are SGHKS and YYEKEE (reference sequence). The CDR3 sequence is CASSLGDRVGEQYF. The CDR3 bases are TGTGCCAGCAGCTTGGGGGACAGGGTTGGCGAGCAGTACTTC.

The rearrangement uses TRBV28 and TRBJ2-7, with TRBD1 as a possible D gene (5 bases). CDR1 and CDR2 (germline): MDHEN, SYDVKM. V dropped 11 bases and J dropped 1 base, with 9 bases sitting between them. CDR3 length: 11 residues. CDR3 in amino acids: CAVDSSYEQYF. DNA for the CDR3: TGTGCCGTTGACAGTTCCTACGAGCAGTACTTC.

The rearrangement joins TRBV11-2 to TRBJ2-7, with a weak D call TRBD2 (6 bases). V lost 8 bases to trimming and J lost 0 bases, with 11 bases between them. This CDR3 is built from 13 residues. From germline, CDR1 is SGHAT and CDR2 FQNNGV. For the CDR3, the DNA is TGTGCCAGCGGATTGGGGGGCTCCTACGAGCAGTACTTC. It translates to CASGLGGSYEQYF.

This chain joins TRBV5-1 and TRBJ2-1; 11 bases line up with TRBD2. V dropped 4 bases and J dropped 5; count of bases not matched to a gene: 8. This CDR3 is built from 16 residues. Per germline, CDR1 SGHRS and CDR2 YFSETQ. CDR3 residues: CASSALAGGFDNEQFF. CDR3 nucleotide sequence: TGCGCCAGCAGCGCCTTAGCGGGGGGGTTTGACAATGAGCAGTTCTTC.

The genes are TRBV10-2 and TRBJ2-5; a possible D gene is TRBD1 (6 bases). Germline loops: CDR1 WSHSY, CDR2 SAAADI. Trimming took off 3 bases at V and 4 bases at J, with 9 bases between the two ends. CDR3 length: 13 amino acids. The CDR3 is CASSDPGVETQYF. The CDR3 DNA is TGCGCCAGCAGTGACCCAGGGGTAGAGACCCAGTACTTC.

The V call is TRBV11-1, the J call TRBJ1-2; 7 positions match TRBD1. CDR3 length: 15 amino acids. Unmatched junction bases numbered 5, after V lost 4 bases and J lost 0 bases. The germline V gene has CDR1 SGHAT and CDR2 FQDESV (reference sequence). CDR3 sequence: CASSSRTGANYGYTF. The CDR3 DNA is TGTGCCAGCAGCTCGAGGACAGGAGCTAACTATGGCTACACCTTC.

This chain uses TRBV2 with TRBJ2-3, with D perhaps matching TRBD1 (5 bases). The CDR3 is 13 residues long. Germline V gives CDR1 SNHLY, CDR2 FYNNEI. V was trimmed by 8 bases and J by 1 base, leaving 10 bases between them. CDR3 in DNA: TGTGCCAGCGGGAAAGGGGGCACAGATACGCAGTATTTT. This encodes CASGKGGTDTQYF.

This clone was seen a handful of times. The rearrangement links TRBV9 to TRBJ2-2; maybe TRBD2 (6 bases). The CDR3 is 15 amino acids. Germline V gives CDR1 SGDLS, CDR2 YYNGEE. With 4 bases removed from V and 3 bases from J, the gap between germline ends came to 13 bases. The CDR3 DNA sequence: TGTGCCAGCAGCTCGGGACTCCTTGACACCGGGGAGCTGTTTTTT. Its translation is CASSSGLLDTGELFF.

J is TRBJ1-1 and V is TRBV2; 10 positions agree with TRBD1. The V and J ends lost 5 bases and 7 bases, in that order; junction bases with no gene match: 4. The CDR3 is 13 amino acids. Per germline, CDR1 SNHLY and CDR2 FYNNEI. The CDR3: CASSRDRGVEAFF. CDR3 nucleotide sequence: TGTGCCAGCAGTCGGGACAGGGGTGTTGAAGCTTTCTTT.

The chain recombines TRBV4-3 with TRBJ1-6; D call uncertain. The CDR3 consists of 16 residues. Germline CDR1 and CDR2: LGHNA and YSLEER. V gave up 0 bases and J gave up 8 bases, with 14 bases separating them. CDR3 sequence reads: CASSQERIRGYSPLHF. The CDR3 nucleotides read TGCGCCAGCAGCCAAGAAAGAATAAGAGGTTATTCACCCCTCCACTTT.